This TCR beta chain came from a study of T cells in Graves' hyperthyroidism and ophthalmopathy. Turning to the study itself: Upon initial diagnosis and before any treatment, peripheral blood was collected.

Clinical symptoms, serum thyroxine, TRAb, thyroid ultrasound and orbital computed tomography informed diagnoses. 10 ml of fresh peripheral blood supplied the PBMCs. Findings of the study overall: Ophthalmopathy could be told apart from stable hyperthyroidism with a 13 V-J model.

This clonotype was seen only a few times. Its matching antigen is unknown. Amplification targeted TCR beta CDR3 regions from RNA transcripts. The HTBI primer set served for first-round RT-PCR of the TCR CDR3. Each CDR3 protein gets one entry after TCRdb re-called the multiplex PCR reads with MiXCR. There are over 250,000 distinct CDR3 sequences in the sample; approximately 15% occur only once, and around 55% lies in the top ten. V lost 5 bases to trimming and J lost 4 bases, with 15 bases between them. CDR1 and CDR2 (germline): SGHRS, YFSETQ. CDR3 length equals 15 residues. This receptor was taken from a woman aged 55-75 years with Graves' ophthalmopathy. The sample consisted of blood. J is TRBJ2-2 and V is TRBV5-1; D is ambiguous. CDR3 in DNA: TGCGCCAGCAGGAACGGGTTACAACCCACCGGGGAGCTGTTTTTT. This codes for CASRNGLQPTGELFF.